A selection of T cell receptor beta chains follows, all from one sample in a study of blood T cells in healthy people across ages. TCRdb ran MiXCR on the 5' RACE reads and lists one entry per CDR3 protein. Here the sample spans hundreds of thousands of distinct CDR3 sequences, 35% to 50% being singletons. The sequencing sample was made of blood. The receptors shown here come from a man at least 80 years old in good health. CDR3s include the opening cysteine and the closing phenylalanine or tryptophan. A D gene is named only where the DNA matches it firmly. Clone size, where shown, is once, few, many, or a class for clones that have expanded.

size: few
J: TRBJ2-5
V: TRBV10-3
D: NA
DNA: TGTGCCATCAGCGACCCGGGAGTGAAATGGGAGACCCAGTACTTC
CDR3: CAISDPGVKWETQYF

size: few
J: TRBJ2-1
V: TRBV11-2
D: NA
DNA: TGTGCCAGCAGCTTAGATTACGGGAGCTACAATGAGCAGTTCTTC
CDR3: CASSLDYGSYNEQFF

size: NA
J: TRBJ2-3
V: TRBV28
D: NA
DNA: TGTGCCAGCAGTTTATACGCAGATACGCAGTATTTT
CDR3: CASSLYADTQYF

size: NA
J: TRBJ2-7
V: TRBV24-1
D: TRBD2
DNA: TGTGCCACCAGTGTTCGGACTAGCATTTCTCTCTACGAGCAGTACTTC
CDR3: CATSVRTSISLYEQYF

size: NA
J: TRBJ2-2
V: TRBV20-1
D: NA
DNA: TGCAGTGCTCTCGGTGGCACACCGGAGCTGTTTTTT
CDR3: CSALGGTPELFF

size: NA
J: TRBJ1-5
V: TRBV28
D: TRBD1
DNA: TGTGCCAGCAGTTTACAACAGGGGGATTATAGCAATCAGCCCCAGCATTTT
CDR3: CASSLQQGDYSNQPQHF

size: few
J: TRBJ1-2
V: TRBV28
D: NA
DNA: TGTGCCAGCAGGCCGACCATAGGGGCGTCTAACTATGGCTACACCTTC
CDR3: CASRPTIGASNYGYTF

size: NA
J: TRBJ2-1
V: TRBV5-6
D: TRBD1
DNA: TGTGCCAGCAGCTTGGTGGACAGGACCTTTTCAAAGGAGACCCAGTTCTTC
CDR3: CASSLVDRTFSKETQFF

size: NA
J: TRBJ1-2
V: TRBV2
D: NA
DNA: TGTGCCAGCAGTGACAGGGGAAATGGCTACACCTTC
CDR3: CASSDRGNGYTF

size: many
J: TRBJ2-1
V: TRBV19
D: NA
DNA: TGTGCCAGTAGGGCAGGTCCGAATGAGCAGTTCTTC
CDR3: CASRAGPNEQFF

size: NA
J: TRBJ2-1
V: TRBV27
D: NA
DNA: TGTGCCAGCAGTCGTAGCAAGATTTACAATGAGCAGTTCTTC
CDR3: CASSRSKIYNEQFF

size: NA
J: TRBJ1-4
V: TRBV27
D: NA
DNA: TGTGCCAGCAGTCCGCGACCTTCTGAAAAACTGTTTTTT
CDR3: CASSPRPSEKLFF

size: NA
J: TRBJ2-7
V: TRBV4-2
D: NA
DNA: TGTGCCAGCAGCCAAGATCAAATTAACACGGACGTAGCATCCTACGAGCAGTACTTC
CDR3: CASSQDQINTDVASYEQYF

size: few
J: TRBJ2-6
V: TRBV20-1
D: NA
DNA: TGCAGTGCGAGCGGCTCTGGGGCCAACGTCCTGACTTTC
CDR3: CSASGSGANVLTF